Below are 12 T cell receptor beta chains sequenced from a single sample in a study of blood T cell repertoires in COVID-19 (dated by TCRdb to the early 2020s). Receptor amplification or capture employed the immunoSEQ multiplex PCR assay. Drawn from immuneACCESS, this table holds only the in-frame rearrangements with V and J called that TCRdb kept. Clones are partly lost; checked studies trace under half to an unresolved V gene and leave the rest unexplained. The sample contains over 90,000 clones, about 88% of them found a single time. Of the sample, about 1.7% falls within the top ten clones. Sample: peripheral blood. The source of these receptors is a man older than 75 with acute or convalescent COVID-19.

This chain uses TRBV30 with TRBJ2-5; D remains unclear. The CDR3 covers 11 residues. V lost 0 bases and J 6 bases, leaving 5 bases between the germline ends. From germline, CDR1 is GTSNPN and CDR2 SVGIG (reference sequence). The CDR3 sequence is CAWSVQKTQYF. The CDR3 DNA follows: TGTGCCTGGAGTGTACAGAAGACCCAGTACTTC.

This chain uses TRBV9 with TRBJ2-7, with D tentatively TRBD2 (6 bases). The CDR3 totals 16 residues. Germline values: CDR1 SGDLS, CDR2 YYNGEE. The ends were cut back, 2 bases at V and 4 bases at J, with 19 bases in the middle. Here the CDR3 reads CASSVEAAAGRYEQYF. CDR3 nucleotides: TGTGCCAGCAGCGTGGAGGCGGCGGCGGGAAGGTACGAGCAGTACTTC. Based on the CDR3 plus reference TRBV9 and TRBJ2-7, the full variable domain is DSGVTQTPKHLITATGQRVTLRCSPRSGDLSVYWYQQSLDQGLQFLIQYYNGEERAKGNILERFSAQQFPDLHSELNLSSLELGDSALYFCASSVEAAAGRYEQYFGPGTRLTVT.

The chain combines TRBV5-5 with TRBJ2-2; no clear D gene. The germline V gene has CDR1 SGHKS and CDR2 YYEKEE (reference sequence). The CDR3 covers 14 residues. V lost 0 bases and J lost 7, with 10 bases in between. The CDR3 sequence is CASSLETRGGELFF. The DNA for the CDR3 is TGTGCCAGCAGCTTGGAAACCAGAGGCGGGGAGCTGTTTTTT.

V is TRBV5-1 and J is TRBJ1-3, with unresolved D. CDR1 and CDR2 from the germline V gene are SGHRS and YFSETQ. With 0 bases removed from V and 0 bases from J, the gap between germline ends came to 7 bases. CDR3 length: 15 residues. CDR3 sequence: CASSLGGNSGNTIYF. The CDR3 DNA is TGCGCCAGCAGCTTGGGCGGCAACTCTGGAAACACCATATATTTT.

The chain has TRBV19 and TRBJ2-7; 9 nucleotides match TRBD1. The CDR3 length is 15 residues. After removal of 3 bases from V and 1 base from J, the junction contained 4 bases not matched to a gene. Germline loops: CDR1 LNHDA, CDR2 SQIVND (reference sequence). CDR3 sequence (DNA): TGTGCCAGTAGTATCTACGGACAGGGGTCCTACGAGCAGTACTTC. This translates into CASSIYGQGSYEQYF. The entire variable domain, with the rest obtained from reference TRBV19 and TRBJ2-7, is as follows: DGGITQSPKYLFRKEGQNVTLSCEQNLNHDAMYWYRQDPGQGLRLIYYSQIVNDFQKGDIAEGYSVSREKKESFPLTVTSAQKNPTAFYLCASSIYGQGSYEQYFGPGTRLTVT.

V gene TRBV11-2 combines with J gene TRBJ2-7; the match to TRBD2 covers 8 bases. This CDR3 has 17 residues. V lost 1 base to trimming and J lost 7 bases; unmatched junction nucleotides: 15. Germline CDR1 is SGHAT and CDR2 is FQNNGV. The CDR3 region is CASSLGVVLREDYEQYF. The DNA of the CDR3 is TGTGCCAGCAGCTTAGGTGTCGTCTTGCGGGAGGATTATGAGCAGTACTTC.

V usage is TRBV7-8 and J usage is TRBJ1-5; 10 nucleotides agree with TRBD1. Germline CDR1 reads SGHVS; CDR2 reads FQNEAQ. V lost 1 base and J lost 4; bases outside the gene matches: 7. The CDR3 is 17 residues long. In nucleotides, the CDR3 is TGTGCCAGCAGCTTAGGGGGGGGACAGGGGATTAATCAGCCCCAGCATTTT. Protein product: CASSLGGGQGINQPQHF.

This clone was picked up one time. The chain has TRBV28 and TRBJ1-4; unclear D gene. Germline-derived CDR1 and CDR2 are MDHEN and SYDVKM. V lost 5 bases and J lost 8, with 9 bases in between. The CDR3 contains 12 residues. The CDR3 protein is CASSLGREKLFF. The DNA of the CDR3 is TGTGCCAGCAGTCTTGGGCGCGAAAAACTGTTTTTT. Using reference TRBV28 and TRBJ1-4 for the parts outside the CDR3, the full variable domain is DVKVTQSSRYLVKRTGEKVFLECVQDMDHENMFWYRQDPGLGLRLIYFSYDVKMKEKGDIPEGYSVSREKKERFSLILESASTNQTSMYLCASSLGREKLFFGSGTQLSVL.

Here the CDR3 reads CATRTSGTYEQYF. CDR3 DNA sequence: TGTGCCACCCGGACTAGCGGAACCTACGAGCAGTACTTC. The chain links TRBV6-5 to TRBJ2-7, with 10 nucleotides matching TRBD2. CDR3 size: 13 residues. After removal of 10 bases from V and 2 bases from J, the junction contained 5 bases not matched to a gene. Germline CDR1 MNHEY, CDR2 SVGAGI.

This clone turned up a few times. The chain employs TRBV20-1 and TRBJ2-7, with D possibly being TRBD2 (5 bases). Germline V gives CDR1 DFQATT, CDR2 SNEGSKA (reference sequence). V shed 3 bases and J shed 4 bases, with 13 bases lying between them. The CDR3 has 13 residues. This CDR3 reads CSASLPGSYEQYF. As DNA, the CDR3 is TGCAGTGCTAGTTTGCCTGGGAGTTACGAGCAGTACTTC.

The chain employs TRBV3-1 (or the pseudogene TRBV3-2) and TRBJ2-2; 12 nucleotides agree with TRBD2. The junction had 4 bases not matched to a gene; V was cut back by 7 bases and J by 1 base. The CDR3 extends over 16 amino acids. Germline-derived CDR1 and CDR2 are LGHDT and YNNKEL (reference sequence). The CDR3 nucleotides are TGTGCCAGCATGACTAGCGGGAGCCTGAACACCGGGGAGCTGTTTTTT. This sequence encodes CASMTSGSLNTGELFF.

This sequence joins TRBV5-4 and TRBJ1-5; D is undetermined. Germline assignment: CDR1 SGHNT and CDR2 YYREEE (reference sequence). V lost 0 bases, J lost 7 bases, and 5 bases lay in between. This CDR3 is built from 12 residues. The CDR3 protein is CASSLDGQPQHF. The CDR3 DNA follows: TGTGCCAGCAGCTTGGACGGGCAGCCCCAGCATTTT.